Only a few counts were recorded for the clone carrying this TCR beta chain. Its antigen is as yet unknown. The sample is drawn from a study of cytomegalovirus exposure and HLA in healthy donors. Study context: The roughly 130 validation repertoires used the same platform as the approximately 670 first-cohort repertoires (as reported by a later analysis). Overall study results and limits: Most TCRs appeared rarely, but some public TCRs recurred in many donors. The study listed some 160 cytomegalovirus-associated TCR beta chains.

Sequencing was performed with immunoSEQ multiplex PCR; in TCRdb, only in-frame clones are kept and a portion is missing. Of around 260,000 clones in the sample, 90% were seen once. While the first cohort had 600 to 800 subjects, the donors belonged to the separate validation cohort of 120 subjects. The CDR3 totals 15 residues. Germline V gives CDR1 MNHEY, CDR2 SVGAGI. The V gene end was trimmed by 5 bases and the J gene end by 8 bases; junction bases not matched to a gene: 6. What was sequenced was PBMCs. The TCR sequence derives from a woman aged 25 to 45 in good health and CMV-seronegative. The J gene is TRBJ2-1, the V gene TRBV6-5; 13 nucleotides agree with TRBD2. The CDR3 DNA is TGTGCCAGCAGTAACGGACTAGCGGGAGCCGATGAGCAGTTCTTC. Its protein product is CASSNGLAGADEQFF.